This TCR beta chain comes out of a study of tumor-infiltrating lymphocytes in primary liver carcinoma. Study-level background: Stage T1-T3 N0M0 tumors spanned roughly 4 to 10 cm. Study results and caveats: Against blood, tumors held a significantly higher top-250-clone fraction (p = 0.039).

Germline V gene data show CDR1 as SGHAT and CDR2 as FQNNGV. The CDR3 has 17 amino acids. Trimming cost V 5 bases and J 4 bases, with 24 bases left between them. The researchers produced TCR beta cDNA from around 0.5 ug total RNA with a constant-region primer. ARM-PCR, slightly modified, supplied the TCR beta libraries through three nested multiplex PCR rounds. TRBV1-TRBV30 forward primers paired with a C-beta reverse primer were used in the first two PCR rounds, which ran approximately 10 cycles each. TCRdb used MiXCR to reprocess the multiplex PCR reads, holding one entry per CDR3 protein. The table includes more than 100,000 distinct CDR3 sequences, approximately 68% detected once. The roughly 20-34 mg bulk tissue piece was not sorted before simultaneous RNA and DNA extraction. Chronic HBV infection, which was untreated, was present in the patients. Concerning this clonotype: Its antigen is not known.

J is TRBJ2-7 and V is TRBV11-2, with a tentative D call TRBD2 (5 bases). The sample consisted of tumor-adjacent normal liver tissue. This TCR was recovered from a woman in her sixties or seventies with primary liver carcinoma and hepatitis B virus infection. This CDR3 is CASSKRPNSAATYEQYF. The CDR3 bases are TGTGCCAGCAGCAAACGCCCCAACTCAGCGGCAACATACGAGCAGTACTTC.